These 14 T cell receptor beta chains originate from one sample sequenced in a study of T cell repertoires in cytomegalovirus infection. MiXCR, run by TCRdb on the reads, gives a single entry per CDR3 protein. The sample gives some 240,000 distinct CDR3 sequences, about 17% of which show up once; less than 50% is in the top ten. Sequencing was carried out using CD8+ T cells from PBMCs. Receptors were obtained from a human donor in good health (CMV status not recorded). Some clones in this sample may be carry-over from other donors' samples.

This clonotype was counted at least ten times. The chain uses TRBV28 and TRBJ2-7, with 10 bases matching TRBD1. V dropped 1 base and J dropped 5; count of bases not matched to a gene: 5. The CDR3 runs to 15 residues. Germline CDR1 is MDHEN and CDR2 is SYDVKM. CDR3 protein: CASSLFGTGADEQYF. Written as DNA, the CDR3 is TGTGCCAGCAGTTTATTTGGGACAGGGGCGGACGAGCAGTACTTC.

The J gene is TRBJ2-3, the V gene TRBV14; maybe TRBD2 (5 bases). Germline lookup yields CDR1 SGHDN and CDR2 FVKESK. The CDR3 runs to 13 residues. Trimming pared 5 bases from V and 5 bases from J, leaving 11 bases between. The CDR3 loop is CASSNGRGDTQYF. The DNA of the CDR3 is TGTGCCAGCAGCAACGGCCGGGGAGATACGCAGTATTTT.

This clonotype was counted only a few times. The CDR3 coding sequence is TGTGCCAGCAGGACCGGGACAGGGAATTATGGCTACACCTTC. It specifies CASRTGTGNYGYTF. The chain has TRBV2 and TRBJ1-2; 9 nucleotides align to TRBD1. Germline V lookup: CDR1 SNHLY, CDR2 FYNNEI. The CDR3 spans 14 residues. Trimming removed 6 bases from V and 5 bases from J; junction bases left unmatched: 7.

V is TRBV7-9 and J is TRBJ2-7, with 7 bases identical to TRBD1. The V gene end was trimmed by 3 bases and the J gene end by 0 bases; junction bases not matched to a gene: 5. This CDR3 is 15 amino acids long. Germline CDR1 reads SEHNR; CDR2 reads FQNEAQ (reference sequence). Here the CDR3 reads CASSFEGALSYEQYF. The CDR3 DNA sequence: TGTGCCAGCAGCTTTGAGGGGGCACTCTCCTACGAGCAGTACTTC.

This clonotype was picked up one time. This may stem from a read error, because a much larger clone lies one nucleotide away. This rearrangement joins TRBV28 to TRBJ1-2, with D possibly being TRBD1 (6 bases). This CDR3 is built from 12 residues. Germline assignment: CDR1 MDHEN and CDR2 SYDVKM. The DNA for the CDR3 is TGTGCCAGCACCCCACAGGGAAGTGGCTACGCCTTC. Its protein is CASTPQGSGYAF.

The DNA for the CDR3 is TGTGCCAGTAGTACCCTCCTTGGGGGGTCCACTGAAGCTTTCTTT. It yields the protein CASSTLLGGSTEAFF. The chain recombines TRBV19 with TRBJ1-1; tentative D call: TRBD1 (5 bases). Germline loops: CDR1 LNHDA, CDR2 SQIVND (reference sequence). The CDR3 is made up of 15 amino acids. Trimming removed 4 bases at V and 4 bases at J, with 16 bases between.

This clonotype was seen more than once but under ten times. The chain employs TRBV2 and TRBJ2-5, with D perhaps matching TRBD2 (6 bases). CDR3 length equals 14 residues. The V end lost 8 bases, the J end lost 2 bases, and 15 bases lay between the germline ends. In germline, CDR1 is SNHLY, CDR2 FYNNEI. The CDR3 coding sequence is TGTGCCAGCCACCGACCGGGACTTCAAGAGACCCAGTACTTC. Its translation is CASHRPGLQETQYF.

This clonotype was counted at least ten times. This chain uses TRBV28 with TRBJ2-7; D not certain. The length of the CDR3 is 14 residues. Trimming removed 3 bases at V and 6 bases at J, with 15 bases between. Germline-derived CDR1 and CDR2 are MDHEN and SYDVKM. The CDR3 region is CASSLRKEIGEQYF. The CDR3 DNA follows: TGTGCCAGCAGTTTGCGAAAAGAAATCGGCGAGCAGTACTTC. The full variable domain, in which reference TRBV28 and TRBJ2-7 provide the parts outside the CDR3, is DVKVTQSSRYLVKRTGEKVFLECVQDMDHENMFWYRQDPGLGLRLIYFSYDVKMKEKGDIPEGYSVSREKKERFSLILESASTNQTSMYLCASSLRKEIGEQYFGPGTRLTVT.

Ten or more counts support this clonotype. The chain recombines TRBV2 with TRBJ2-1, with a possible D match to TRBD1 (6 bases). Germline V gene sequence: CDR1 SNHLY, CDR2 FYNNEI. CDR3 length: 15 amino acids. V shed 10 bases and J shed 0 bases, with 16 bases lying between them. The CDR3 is CAKRNDRSSYNEQFF. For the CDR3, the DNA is TGTGCCAAAAGGAACGACAGGAGCTCCTACAATGAGCAGTTCTTC.

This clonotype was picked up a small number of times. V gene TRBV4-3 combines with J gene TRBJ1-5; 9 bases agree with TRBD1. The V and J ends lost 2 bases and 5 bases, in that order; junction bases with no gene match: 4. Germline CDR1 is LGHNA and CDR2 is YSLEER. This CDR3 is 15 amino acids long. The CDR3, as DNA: TGCGCCAGCAGCCAATTTTGGGACAGGGATCAGCCCCAGCATTTT. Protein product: CASSQFWDRDQPQHF.

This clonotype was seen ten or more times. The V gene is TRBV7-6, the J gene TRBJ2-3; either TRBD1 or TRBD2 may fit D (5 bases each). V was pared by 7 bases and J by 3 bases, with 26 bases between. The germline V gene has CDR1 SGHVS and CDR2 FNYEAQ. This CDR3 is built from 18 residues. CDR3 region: CASNPEVQGESVTDTQYF. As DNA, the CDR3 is TGTGCCAGCAACCCCGAAGTGCAGGGAGAAAGCGTGACAGATACGCAGTATTTT.

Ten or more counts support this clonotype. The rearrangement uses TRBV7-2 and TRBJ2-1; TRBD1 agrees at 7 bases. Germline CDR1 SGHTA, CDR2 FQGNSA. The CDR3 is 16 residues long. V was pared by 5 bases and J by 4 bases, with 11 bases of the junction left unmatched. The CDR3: CASSPSGTVEYNEQFF. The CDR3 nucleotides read TGTGCCAGCAGCCCCTCGGGGACAGTGGAGTACAATGAGCAGTTCTTC.

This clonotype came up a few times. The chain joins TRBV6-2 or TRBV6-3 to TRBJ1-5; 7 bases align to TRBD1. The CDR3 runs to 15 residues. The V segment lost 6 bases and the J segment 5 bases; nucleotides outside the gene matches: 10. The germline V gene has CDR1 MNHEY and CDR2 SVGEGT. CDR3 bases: TGTGCCAGCAGCCTCCGACAGGGCCTCGATCAGCCCCAGCATTTT. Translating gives CASSLRQGLDQPQHF.

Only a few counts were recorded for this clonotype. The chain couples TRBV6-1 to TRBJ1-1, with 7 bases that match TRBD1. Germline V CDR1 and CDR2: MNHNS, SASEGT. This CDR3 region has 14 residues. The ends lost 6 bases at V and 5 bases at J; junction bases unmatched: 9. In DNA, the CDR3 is TGTGCCAGCAGCCTCTTCTCGACAGGGACTGAAGCTTTCTTT. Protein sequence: CASSLFSTGTEAFF.